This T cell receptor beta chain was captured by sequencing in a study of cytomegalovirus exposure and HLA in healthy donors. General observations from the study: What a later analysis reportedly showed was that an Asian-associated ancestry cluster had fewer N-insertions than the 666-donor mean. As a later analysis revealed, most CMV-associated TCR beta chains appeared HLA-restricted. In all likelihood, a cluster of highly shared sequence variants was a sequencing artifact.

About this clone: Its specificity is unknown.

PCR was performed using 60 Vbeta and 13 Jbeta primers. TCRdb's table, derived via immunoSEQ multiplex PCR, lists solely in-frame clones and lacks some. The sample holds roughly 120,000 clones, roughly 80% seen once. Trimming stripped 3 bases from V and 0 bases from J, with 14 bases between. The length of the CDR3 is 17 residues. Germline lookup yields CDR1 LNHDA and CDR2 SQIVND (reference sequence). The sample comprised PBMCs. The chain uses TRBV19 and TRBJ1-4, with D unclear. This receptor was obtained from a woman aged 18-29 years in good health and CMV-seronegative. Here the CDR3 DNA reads TGTGCCAGTAGTATCGGGAGGAGCCCTACAACTAATGAAAAACTGTTTTTT. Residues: CASSIGRSPTTNEKLFF.